What follows describes a single T cell receptor (beta chain). Ages ranged from about 18 to 100 years, with residence in some 25 US areas. Each recovered donor of Cohort 3 presented with two negative PCRs, clearance, or symptom resolution. This sample is drawn from a study of blood T cell repertoires in COVID-19. Turning to the study itself: Samples taken during acute and convalescent COVID-19 were collected in the United States, Italy and Spain. The cDNA or gDNA used as material had been derived from T cells, B-cell-depleted T cells, or PBMCs.

J gave up 6 bases and V 1 base, and 6 bases lay outside the gene matches. The CDR3 totals 15 residues. The germline gives CDR1 LGHNA, CDR2 YSLEER. This table comes from immunoSEQ multiplex PCR, and its TCRdb copy is limited to in-frame clones, with some not included. The repertoire includes hundreds of thousands of clones, about 85% of them detected once, and 3% sits in the top ten. This receptor was taken from a woman between 45 and 65 years old who had recovered from COVID-19. Sequencing was carried out using PBMCs or T cells enriched from blood (not recorded which). This chain joins TRBV4-3 and TRBJ2-1, with 7 bases matching TRBD2. This CDR3 reads CASSQAAGYANEQFF. CDR3 nucleotides: TGCGCCAGCAGCCAAGCAGCGGGGTATGCCAATGAGCAGTTCTTC.